Each of the 3 T cell receptor beta chains below was sequenced from the same sample in a study of T cells in Graves' hyperthyroidism and ophthalmopathy. TCR beta CDR3 regions were amplified from RNA transcripts. With the HTBI primer set, the TCR CDR3 went through a first round of RT-PCR. TCRdb re-derived calls from the multiplex PCR reads in MiXCR, one entry per CDR3 protein. The sample lists roughly 570,000 distinct CDR3 sequences, 40% to 55% occurring once. The source material was peripheral blood or thyroid tissue (not recorded which). These receptor sequences come from an adult woman with Graves' disease, either hyperthyroidism or ophthalmopathy (not recorded which).

This clonotype was observed at least ten times. In nucleotides, the CDR3 is TGTGCCAGCAGCCAAGGCCAGGGAGGCTATGGCTACACCTTC. Amino acid sequence: CASSQGQGGYGYTF. This chain joins TRBV14 and TRBJ1-2; maybe TRBD1 (5 bases). This CDR3 is 14 amino acids long. The germline gives CDR1 SGHDN, CDR2 FVKESK. V dropped 1 base and J dropped 4 bases, with 10 bases sitting between them. Complete variable domain (other parts from reference TRBV14 and TRBJ1-2): EAGVTQFPSHSVIEKGQTVTLRCDPISGHDNLYWYRRVMGKEIKFLLHFVKESKQDESGMPNNRFLAERTGGTYSTLKVQPAELEDSGVYFCASSQGQGGYGYTFGSGTRLTVV.

This clonotype was observed a handful of times. J is TRBJ2-2 and V is TRBV7-3; 9 nucleotides agree with TRBD2. This CDR3 has 16 residues. The V gene end was trimmed by 3 bases and the J gene end by 4 bases; junction bases not matched to a gene: 6. CDR1 and CDR2 (germline): SGHTA, FQGTGA. CDR3 DNA sequence: TGTGCCAGCAGCTTGGTGCGGGAGGGAGTCACCGGGGAGCTGTTTTTT. Residues: CASSLVREGVTGELFF.

This chain links TRBV29-1 with TRBJ1-2; no clear D gene. Germline CDR1 is SQVTM and CDR2 is ANQGSEA. The CDR3 has 13 amino acids. V was trimmed by 6 bases and J by 8 bases, leaving 19 bases between them. The chain's CDR3 is CSVGPLDEAGYTF. Written as DNA, the CDR3 is TGCAGCGTAGGACCCTTGGACGAAGCCGGCTACACCTTC.